This T cell receptor beta chain is from a study of T cells in Graves' hyperthyroidism and ophthalmopathy. TCR beta CDR3 regions were amplified from RNA. In the first-round RT-PCR of the TCR CDR3, the HTBI primer set was used. MiXCR, run by TCRdb on the multiplex PCR reads, gives a single entry per CDR3 protein. The sample carries 600,000 or so distinct CDR3 sequences, 13% to 15% recorded once. Trimming took 7 bases from V and 0 from J; bases not matched to a gene: 10. The germline V gene encodes CDR1 MNHNS and CDR2 SASEGT. The CDR3 is 16 amino acids. The study's findings and limits: The blood repertoire included most of the expanded thyroid clonotypes above 0.001. In simple terms, a model built on 13 V-J features told ophthalmopathy apart from stable hyperthyroidism.

In its sample, this clonotype was seen many times. The antigen is undetermined. Uncontrolled infections, other autoimmune diseases, pregnancy or lactation led to exclusion of patients. The V call is TRBV6-1, the J call TRBJ2-3; TRBD2 matches at 7 bases. This TCR derives from a woman aged 45-59 years with Graves' ophthalmopathy. Sequenced: blood. CDR3 nucleotide sequence: TGTGCCAGCAAGCGGGCTAGCGGTGCAAGCACAGATACGCAGTATTTT. This codes for CASKRASGASTDTQYF.